The 32 T cell receptor beta chains reported below all come from one sample, sequenced in a study of CD8+CD57+ T cells in acquired aplastic anemia. Genomic DNA served as template for TCR beta VDJ and CDR3 profiling. TCRdb independently ran MiXCR on the reads; one entry per CDR3 protein. The sample includes some 220,000 distinct CDR3 sequences, about a third of them seen just once. The material sequenced was sorted CD4+, CD8+, or CD8+CD57+ T cells (not recorded which) from PBMCs. The receptors derive from a human donor in good health, serving as a control.

The V and J genes are TRBV11-1 and TRBJ2-1; possible D gene TRBD2, 5 bases. This CDR3 has 15 amino acids. Germline CDR1 and CDR2: SGHAT and FQDESV (reference sequence). V shed 2 bases and J shed 5 bases, with 13 bases lying between them. CDR3 nucleotides: TGTGCCAGCAGCTTATATAGCGAGATAGACAATGAGCAGTTCTTC. This codes for CASSLYSEIDNEQFF.

This clonotype was detected ten times or more. This rearrangement joins TRBV29-1 to TRBJ1-2; 11 nucleotides line up with TRBD1. The CDR3 contains 15 residues. Germline V gene lookup returns CDR1 SQVTM and CDR2 ANQGSEA. J gave up 8 bases and V 6 bases, and 14 bases lay outside the gene matches. The DNA for the CDR3 is TGCAGCGTCTCTGGCGGGGACAGGGGGGCCAGCGGCTACACCTTC. This gives the protein CSVSGGDRGASGYTF.

This clonotype was counted a few times. The V gene is TRBV20-1, the J gene TRBJ2-1; D remains unclear. Germline assignment: CDR1 DFQATT and CDR2 SNEGSKA (reference sequence). The CDR3 has 12 amino acids. Trimming removed 6 bases from V and 6 bases from J, with 12 bases in between. This chain's CDR3 is CSANDQTNEQFF. CDR3 nucleotides: TGCAGTGCCAATGACCAGACCAATGAGCAGTTCTTC.

CDR3 sequence reads: CSATGQNANYGYTF. The DNA for the CDR3 is TGCAGCGCCACAGGACAAAATGCTAACTATGGCTACACCTTC. This chain connects TRBV29-1 to TRBJ1-2, with D perhaps matching TRBD1 (5 bases). Germline values: CDR1 SQVTM, CDR2 ANQGSEA. The CDR3 is made up of 14 amino acids. V lost 7 bases to trimming and J lost 0 bases, with 15 bases between them.

The rearrangement links TRBV3-1 to TRBJ2-1; no definite D call. The CDR3 consists of 14 residues. The germline V and J ends were trimmed by 0 bases and 10 bases, with 13 bases remaining between them. Germline-derived CDR1 and CDR2 are LGHDT and YNNKEL (reference sequence). Here the CDR3 reads CASSQDQRALEQFF. The DNA of the CDR3 is TGTGCCAGCAGCCAAGATCAAAGGGCACTCGAGCAGTTCTTC.

This chain links TRBV9 with TRBJ2-3, with D perhaps TRBD2 (5 bases). Germline assignment: CDR1 SGDLS and CDR2 YYNGEE. The CDR3 totals 14 residues. The V gene lost 7 bases and the J gene lost 0 bases, with 12 bases spanning the gap. CDR3 bases: TGTGCCAGCTCAGAGGGCGTCAGCACAGATACGCAGTATTTT. It yields the protein CASSEGVSTDTQYF.

The V and J genes are TRBV20-1 and TRBJ2-6; tentatively, D is TRBD2 (5 bases). Trimming cost V 4 bases and J 2 bases, with 18 bases left between them. The CDR3 contains 17 residues. Germline CDR1 DFQATT, CDR2 SNEGSKA (reference sequence). CDR3 in amino acids: CSANLGPLRAGANVLTF. The CDR3 nucleotides are TGCAGTGCTAACCTCGGCCCCTTGAGGGCTGGGGCCAACGTCCTGACTTTC.

This sequence joins TRBV29-1 and TRBJ1-1; weak D call: TRBD1 (5 bases). Germline-derived CDR1 and CDR2 are SQVTM and ANQGSEA. This CDR3 is built from 15 residues. V was shortened by 5 bases and J by 4 bases, with 20 bases between the two germline ends. The CDR3 DNA is TGCAGCGTTTCTGCGGGGCGGGGTATGAGCACTGAAGCTTTCTTT. Translation gives CSVSAGRGMSTEAFF.

In the case of this clonotype: A single base separates this from a much larger clone, so it may be a read error. The chain recombines TRBV6-1 with TRBJ1-2, with TRBD1 matching 8 bases. The CDR3 runs to 15 residues. V lost 5 bases, J lost 9 bases, and 14 bases stayed unmatched. Germline CDR1 is MNHNS and CDR2 is SASEGT. The CDR3 bases are TGTGCCAGCAGTACCTTTGACAGGGGAGTCTCTAGCTACACCTTC. Its translation: CASSTFDRGVSSYTF.

V is TRBV6-1 and J is TRBJ1-3; a weak D match, TRBD1 (6 bases). CDR3 length: 15 residues. Per germline, CDR1 MNHNS and CDR2 SASEGT. V was shortened by 0 bases and J by 4 bases, with 10 bases between the two germline ends. CDR3 loop: CASSEAPGAGNTIYF. The CDR3 DNA reads as TGTGCCAGCAGTGAAGCACCGGGGGCCGGAAACACCATATATTTT.

The sample holds many counts of this clonotype. The V and J genes are TRBV2 and TRBJ1-4, with 7 bases fitting TRBD1. V lost 4 bases to trimming and J lost 7 bases; unmatched junction nucleotides: 3. Germline-derived CDR1 and CDR2 are SNHLY and FYNNEI. CDR3 length: 13 amino acids. The CDR3 region is CASSGQGVEKLFF. The CDR3 DNA reads TGTGCCAGCAGTGGACAGGGTGTTGAAAAACTGTTTTTT.

This clonotype was picked up a small number of times. This chain connects TRBV4-1 to TRBJ2-1, with 13 bases fitting TRBD2. This CDR3 spans 16 amino acids. Germline V gene sequence: CDR1 MGHRA, CDR2 YSYEKL. The trim removed 2 bases at V and 5 bases at J, leaving 3 bases unmatched. The CDR3 nucleotides read TGCGCCAGCAGCCAACACGGACTAGCGGGGGACAATGAGCAGTTCTTC. It yields the protein CASSQHGLAGDNEQFF.

Ten or more counts support this clonotype. This rearrangement joins TRBV13 to TRBJ1-2; 8 positions agree with TRBD1. This CDR3 contains 14 residues. Germline CDR1 is PRHDT and CDR2 is FYEKMQ (reference sequence). The J segment lost 9 bases and the V segment lost 6 bases, leaving 12 bases of the junction unmatched. CDR3 protein: CASRITGGQGRYTF. CDR3 in DNA: TGTGCCAGCAGAATAACAGGGGGACAAGGCCGCTACACCTTC. Filled out from reference TRBV13 and TRBJ1-2, the complete variable domain reads AAGVIQSPRHLIKEKRETATLKCYPIPRHDTVYWYQQGPGQDPQFLISFYEKMQSDKGSIPDRFSAQQFSDYHSELNMSSLELGDSALYFCASRITGGQGRYTFGSGTRLTVV.

In this sample, this clonotype turned up many times. This sequence joins TRBV5-5 and TRBJ1-6, with TRBD1 identical over 8 bases. The CDR3 has 15 amino acids. CDR1 is SGHKS, CDR2 YYEKEE, per germline (reference sequence). V was clipped by 4 bases and J by 7 bases; unmatched bases: 7. The CDR3 region is CASSPDRERNSPLHF. The CDR3 nucleotides read TGTGCCAGCAGCCCGGACAGGGAAAGGAATTCACCCCTCCACTTT.

The sample holds many counts of this clonotype. The rearrangement links TRBV7-9 to TRBJ1-1; D not resolved. Trimming left V 1 base short and J 9 bases short, with 9 bases between. Germline-derived CDR1 and CDR2 are SEHNR and FQNEAQ (reference sequence). This CDR3 comprises 12 residues. The CDR3 is CASSLGAGKAFF. The CDR3 nucleotides read TGTGCCAGCAGCTTAGGGGCCGGGAAAGCTTTCTTT.

The chain recombines TRBV27 with TRBJ1-2; maybe TRBD1 (5 bases). The germline V and J ends were trimmed by 7 bases and 3 bases, with 12 bases remaining between them. The CDR3 spans 13 residues. In germline, CDR1 is MNHEY, CDR2 SMNVEV (reference sequence). The CDR3 region is CASKRQRDYGYTF. Written as DNA, the CDR3 is TGTGCCAGCAAAAGACAGCGAGACTATGGCTACACCTTC.

This clonotype was counted ten times or more. V and J are TRBV7-7 and TRBJ2-5; 7 positions agree with TRBD2. J gave up 5 bases and V 5 bases, and 2 bases lay outside the gene matches. Per germline, CDR1 SSHAT and CDR2 FNYEAQ (reference sequence). The CDR3 runs to 12 residues. The chain's CDR3 is CASSGGGETQYF. CDR3 coding DNA: TGTGCCAGCAGCGGGGGGGGGGAGACCCAGTACTTC. Supplemented by reference TRBV7-7 and TRBJ2-5, the full variable domain reads GAGVSQSPRYKVTKRGQDVTLRCDPISSHATLYWYQQALGQGPEFLTYFNYEAQPDKSGLPSDRFSAERPEGSISTLTIQRTEQRDSAMYRCASSGGGETQYFGPGTRLLVL.

This clonotype was recorded many times. The chain employs TRBV5-8 and TRBJ2-5; TRBD2 matches 15 bases. V dropped 4 bases and J dropped 5; count of bases not matched to a gene: 9. CDR1 is SGHTS and CDR2 is YDEGEE in the germline V gene. This CDR3 has 17 amino acids. Here the CDR3 reads CASSPGLAGGPGETQYF. CDR3 bases: TGTGCCAGCAGCCCAGGACTAGCGGGAGGGCCGGGTGAGACCCAGTACTTC.

The chain carries TRBV2 and TRBJ2-1, with D hard to call. This CDR3 contains 14 residues. CDR1 and CDR2 (germline): SNHLY, FYNNEI. Trimming pared 9 bases from V and 0 bases from J, leaving 12 bases between. CDR3 loop: CASQSLTSYNEQFF. CDR3 in DNA: TGTGCCAGTCAAAGTCTTACCTCCTACAATGAGCAGTTCTTC.

The chain uses TRBV5-1 and TRBJ1-1, with TRBD1 identical over 9 bases. Germline values: CDR1 SGHRS, CDR2 YFSETQ. The J segment lost 3 bases and the V segment lost 0 bases, leaving 3 bases of the junction unmatched. This CDR3 is 15 amino acids long. The CDR3 loop is CASSLEGQGYTEAFF. The CDR3 nucleotides are TGCGCCAGCAGCTTGGAGGGACAGGGATACACTGAAGCTTTCTTT.

This clonotype occurred many times. V usage is TRBV19 and J usage is TRBJ1-2; TRBD1 is a possible D gene (6 bases). CDR1 LNHDA and CDR2 SQIVND come from the germline V gene (reference sequence). The CDR3 contains 16 residues. Trimming removed 4 bases from V and 3 bases from J, with 18 bases in between. The CDR3, as DNA: TGTGCCAGTAGTAAGGCGGGGGCCAGGGGATACTATGGCTACACCTTC. Encoded protein: CASSKAGARGYYGYTF.

The chain joins TRBV29-1 to TRBJ2-7, with TRBD1 as a possible D gene (5 bases). Germline-derived CDR1 and CDR2 are SQVTM and ANQGSEA. The length of the CDR3 is 12 residues. V dropped 8 bases and J dropped 2 bases, with 13 bases sitting between them. This CDR3 is CSRGHGAYEQYF. As DNA, the CDR3 is TGCAGCAGAGGACATGGAGCCTACGAGCAGTACTTC.

Worth noting for this clonotype: A much bigger clone sits one base away, suggesting this may be a read error. The rearrangement uses TRBV19 and TRBJ2-7; D not certain. The CDR3 has 15 residues. Germline-derived CDR1 and CDR2 are LNHDA and SQIVND (reference sequence). CDR3 nucleotide sequence: TGCGCCAGCAGCCAAGTGGGTGTAAGGCCCTACGAGCGGTACTTC. It translates to CASSQVGVRPYERYF.

This clonotype was counted a few times. The chain recombines TRBV2 with TRBJ2-1; 7 bases match TRBD2. CDR1 is SNHLY, CDR2 FYNNEI, per germline. The trim removed 6 bases at V and 9 bases at J, leaving 14 bases unmatched. The CDR3 spans 15 residues. CDR3 bases: TGTGCCAGCAGCGTAGGGACGGGAGCGGGGTTTGAGCAGTTCTTC. It codes for CASSVGTGAGFEQFF.

This clonotype was observed many times. The chain carries TRBV6-1 and TRBJ2-1; maybe TRBD1 (5 bases). The CDR3 is 14 amino acids. The V end was cut by 6 bases, the J end by 2 bases, with 11 bases between. Germline loops: CDR1 MNHNS, CDR2 SASEGT. The CDR3 region is CASRPGYAYNEQFF. The CDR3 DNA follows: TGTGCCAGCAGGCCAGGGTACGCCTACAATGAGCAGTTCTTC.

The V and J genes are TRBV29-1 and TRBJ2-3, with TRBD2 identical over 7 bases. The V and J ends lost 2 bases and 2 bases, in that order; junction bases with no gene match: 7. The V gene's germline CDR1 is SQVTM and CDR2 ANQGSEA. The CDR3 is made up of 15 amino acids. The CDR3 reads CSVELAVRYTDTQYF. The CDR3 bases are TGCAGCGTTGAACTAGCGGTTAGATACACAGATACGCAGTATTTT.

Ten or more counts support this clonotype. The V gene is TRBV2, the J gene TRBJ2-3; no clear D. This CDR3 comprises 13 residues. With 8 bases removed from V and 1 base from J, the gap between germline ends came to 10 bases. Germline V lookup: CDR1 SNHLY, CDR2 FYNNEI. The CDR3 nucleotides are TGTGCCAGCCGGAGAGTTGGCACAGATACGCAGTATTTT. Its translation: CASRRVGTDTQYF.

This chain links TRBV11-2 with TRBJ2-2; 7 bases fit TRBD2. Germline lookup yields CDR1 SGHAT and CDR2 FQNNGV. This CDR3 comprises 15 residues. V gave up 11 bases and J gave up 6 bases; unmatched junction bases: 15. DNA for the CDR3: TGTGCCCACGGACGGGGGAGGGCCAACCCCGGGGAGCTGTTTTTT. Protein product: CAHGRGRANPGELFF.

The CDR3 sequence is CSAMWGVTNQPQHF. Written as DNA, the CDR3 is TGCAGCGCCATGTGGGGGGTGACGAATCAGCCCCAGCATTTT. J is TRBJ1-5 and V is TRBV29-1, with D perhaps TRBD1 (5 bases). V dropped 7 bases and J dropped 4 bases, with 17 bases sitting between them. The CDR3 sequence is 14 residues long. CDR1 is SQVTM, CDR2 ANQGSEA, per germline.

This clonotype appeared many times. The chain has TRBV7-8 and TRBJ2-1, with 11 bases fitting TRBD2. The trim removed 5 bases at V and 5 bases at J, leaving 8 bases unmatched. Germline loops: CDR1 SGHVS, CDR2 FQNEAQ. The CDR3 covers 16 residues. As DNA, the CDR3 is TGTGCCAGCAGCAGATCTAGCGGGGGGTGGGACAATGAGCAGTTCTTC. Translated, it gives CASSRSSGGWDNEQFF.

The V gene is TRBV4-1, the J gene TRBJ2-7; no clear D. The CDR3 length is 16 residues. CDR1 MGHRA and CDR2 YSYEKL come from the germline V gene. The V end lost 1 base, the J end lost 3 bases, and 16 bases lay between the germline ends. This chain's CDR3 is CASSQVLRQANYEQYF. Here the CDR3 DNA reads TGCGCCAGCAGCCAAGTTCTGCGGCAGGCCAACTACGAGCAGTACTTC.

This clonotype has at least ten counts. This chain connects TRBV15 to TRBJ2-7; D is undetermined. Trimming left V 0 bases short and J 2 bases short, with 11 bases between. In germline, CDR1 is LNHNV, CDR2 YYDKDF (reference sequence). This CDR3 has 15 amino acids. CDR3 sequence (DNA): TGTGCCACCAGCAGAGATCTACCGACCACCTACGAGCAGTACTTC. Translated, it gives CATSRDLPTTYEQYF.